One sample yielded the 8 T cell receptor beta chains listed below, sequenced in a study of cytomegalovirus exposure and HLA in healthy donors. 13 Jbeta primers and 60 Vbeta primers were used for the PCR. Here immunoSEQ multiplex PCR was the method, and the copy in TCRdb shows in-frame clones only, minus some. The table includes roughly 130,000 clones, roughly 80% detected once. The specimen sequenced was PBMCs. The source is a man aged 25 to 45 in good health and CMV-seronegative.

J is TRBJ2-3 and V is TRBV9, with 11 positions matching TRBD2. The germline CDR1 and CDR2 sequences are SGDLS and YYNGEE. V was pared by 2 bases and J by 5 bases, with 7 bases of the junction left unmatched. This CDR3 spans 16 amino acids. Written as DNA, the CDR3 is TGTGCCAGCAGCGTTCTAGCGGGGGGATTGATAGATACGCAGTATTTT. This codes for CASSVLAGGLIDTQYF.

V is TRBV28 and J is TRBJ2-3, with D perhaps TRBD2 (7 bases). The CDR3 is 15 amino acids. Germline CDR1 and CDR2: MDHEN and SYDVKM. The germline V and J ends were trimmed by 4 bases and 5 bases, with 16 bases remaining between them. DNA for the CDR3: TGTGCCAGCAGTTCGGTCGGGGGGCTGGGAGATACGCAGTATTTT. Translated: CASSSVGGLGDTQYF.

The rearrangement joins TRBV18 to TRBJ1-4; D ambiguous. The germline V gene encodes CDR1 KGHSH and CDR2 LQKENI. The CDR3 is 14 residues long. Trimming left V 0 bases short and J 4 bases short, with 6 bases between. CDR3 sequence: CASSPPSYNEKLFF. In DNA form, the CDR3 reads TGTGCCAGCTCACCACCGTCCTATAATGAAAAACTGTTTTTT.

The chain couples TRBV5-4 to TRBJ2-7, with D perhaps matching TRBD1 (5 bases). The CDR3 sequence is 15 residues long. Germline CDR1 reads SGHNT; CDR2 reads YYREEE (reference sequence). Trimming shortened V by 0 bases and J by 0 bases, and 10 bases separated the two germline ends. The CDR3 is CASSLEQAPSYEQYF. Written as DNA, the CDR3 is TGTGCCAGCAGCTTGGAACAGGCGCCCTCCTACGAGCAGTACTTC.

The rearrangement links TRBV7-2 to TRBJ1-1; 11 nucleotides agree with TRBD1. CDR3 size: 17 residues. Trimming at V came to 5 bases and at J to 1 base, leaving 9 bases not matched to a gene. Germline CDR1 and CDR2: SGHTA and FQGNSA. In DNA, the CDR3 is TGTGCCAGCAGCGTCTGGACAGGGGGCGCGGGGAACACTGAAGCTTTCTTT. It specifies CASSVWTGGAGNTEAFF.

The chain carries TRBV7-2 and TRBJ1-1; D is possibly TRBD1 (6 bases). In germline, CDR1 is SGHTA, CDR2 FQGNSA. Trimming took 5 bases from V and 1 from J, leaving 11 bases between them. CDR3 length equals 14 residues. DNA for the CDR3: TGTGCCAGCAGCCGGGGACACGCGAACACTGAAGCTTTCTTT. Residues: CASSRGHANTEAFF.

This chain links TRBV4-1 with TRBJ2-7; the D gene is possibly TRBD2 (6 bases). The CDR3 is 16 residues long. The germline V gene encodes CDR1 MGHRA and CDR2 YSYEKL. V dropped 0 bases and J dropped 1 base, with 13 bases sitting between them. CDR3 in amino acids: CASSQESPRGSYEQYF. CDR3 DNA sequence: TGCGCCAGCAGCCAAGAGTCCCCGCGGGGATCCTACGAGCAGTACTTC.

This chain joins TRBV5-4 and TRBJ2-5, with unresolved D. The CDR3 extends over 13 amino acids. V was shortened by 1 base and J by 4 bases, with 8 bases between the two germline ends. CDR1 SGHNT and CDR2 YYREEE come from the germline V gene (reference sequence). CDR3 sequence reads: CASSLPPGETQYF. The CDR3 nucleotides are TGTGCCAGCAGCTTGCCCCCGGGAGAGACCCAGTACTTC.